The 13 T cell receptor beta chains below all came from one sample that was sequenced in a study of vaccination and CD4 T cells after COVID-19. At the Johns Hopkins FTIC core, DNA taken from cultured CD4+ T cells was sequenced by way of the Oncomine TCR Beta short-read assay. TCRdb recomputed calls from the PCR reads with MiXCR, one row per CDR3 protein. The top ten clones hold over 4.5% of a sample with 20,000 to 30,000 distinct CDR3 sequences, about three fifths of them seen once. No antigen is known for these receptors. The treatment: approximately 9-day PBMC culture with coronavirus spike peptide pools or control peptides (ViraFEST assay). Input material: CD4+ T cells from blood, cultured in vitro. The receptors come from a human donor who had recovered from COVID-19.

J is TRBJ2-5 and V is TRBV6-1, with D tentatively TRBD2 (6 bases). This CDR3 spans 14 amino acids. Per the germline V gene, CDR1 is MNHNS and CDR2 is SASEGT. Trimming pared 7 bases from V and 4 bases from J, leaving 16 bases between. The CDR3 coding sequence is TGTGCCAGCAATCCCTGGGGAGGACGAGAGACCCAGTACTTC. The encoded protein is CASNPWGGRETQYF.

This rearrangement joins TRBV7-2 to TRBJ1-1; D unresolved. Trimming took 5 bases from V and 1 from J, leaving 14 bases between them. Looked up from germline, CDR1 is SGHTA and CDR2 is FQGNSA. The CDR3 totals 15 residues. CDR3 residues: CASSPHWAENTEAFF. The CDR3 region has the DNA TGTGCCAGCAGCCCCCATTGGGCAGAGAACACTGAAGCTTTCTTT. Together with reference TRBV7-2 and TRBJ1-1, the CDR3 gives the full variable domain: GAGVSQSPSNKVTEKGKDVELRCDPISGHTALYWYRQSLGQGLEFLIYFQGNSAPDKSGLPSDRFSAERTGGSVSTLTIQRTQQEDSAVYLCASSPHWAENTEAFFGQGTRLTVV.

This clonotype has more than one count but fewer than ten. The V and J genes are TRBV7-9 and TRBJ1-3, with TRBD1 matching over 10 bases. After removal of 5 bases from V and 3 bases from J, the junction contained 4 bases not matched to a gene. Germline CDR1 and CDR2: SEHNR and FQNEAQ (reference sequence). The CDR3 length is 15 residues. The CDR3 DNA is TGTGCCAGCAGCCCGGGGACAGGGGTTGGAAACACCATATATTTT. It specifies CASSPGTGVGNTIYF.

The chain recombines TRBV2 with TRBJ1-6; unclear D gene. V was clipped by 3 bases and J by 9 bases, with 12 bases between them. The CDR3 has 14 residues. Germline V gene sequence: CDR1 SNHLY, CDR2 FYNNEI. The CDR3 protein is CASSEDRGGSPLHF. The CDR3 DNA sequence: TGTGCCAGCAGTGAGGATCGGGGAGGTTCACCCCTCCACTTT. The variable domain in full, completed from reference TRBV2 and TRBJ1-6, reads EPEVTQTPSHQVTQMGQEVILRCVPISNHLYFYWYRQILGQKVEFLVSFYNNEISEKSEIFDDQFSVERPDGSNFTLKIRSTKLEDSAMYFCASSEDRGGSPLHFGNGTRLTVT.

The chain links TRBV10-1 to TRBJ2-3, with D possibly matching TRBD1 (6 bases). There are 13 residues in the CDR3. The ends were cut back, 10 bases at V and 4 bases at J, with 15 bases in the middle. CDR1 and CDR2 (germline): WNHNN, SYGVQD (reference sequence). CDR3 loop: CAKPGHPPDTQYF. The CDR3 DNA reads TGCGCCAAGCCGGGACACCCCCCAGATACGCAGTATTTT.

This clonotype appeared a single time. The V gene is TRBV19, the J gene TRBJ2-3; 7 nucleotides match TRBD2. Germline CDR1 is LNHDA and CDR2 is SQIVND (reference sequence). V was clipped by 3 bases and J by 4 bases; unmatched bases: 7. The CDR3 length is 15 residues. CDR3 nucleotide sequence: TGTGCCAGTAGTATGGGCGGGAGCGGAGCAGATACGCAGTATTTT. Its translation: CASSMGGSGADTQYF.

The rearrangement links TRBV19 to TRBJ2-3, with TRBD1 matching 8 bases. Unmatched junction bases numbered 8, after V lost 5 bases and J lost 4 bases. CDR3 size: 15 residues. Looked up from germline, CDR1 is LNHDA and CDR2 is SQIVND (reference sequence). The CDR3 spells CASSDHRGIPDTQYF. The CDR3 DNA reads TGTGCCAGTAGTGACCACAGGGGGATCCCAGATACGCAGTATTTT. The variable domain in full, completed from reference TRBV19 and TRBJ2-3, reads DGGITQSPKYLFRKEGQNVTLSCEQNLNHDAMYWYRQDPGQGLRLIYYSQIVNDFQKGDIAEGYSVSREKKESFPLTVTSAQKNPTAFYLCASSDHRGIPDTQYFGPGTRLTVL.

This clonotype was seen only a few times. CDR3 residues: CSARAGKGEAFF. The CDR3 bases are TGCAGTGCTAGAGCCGGGAAGGGTGAAGCTTTCTTT. The rearrangement joins TRBV20-1 to TRBJ1-1; D is ambiguous. The CDR3 has 12 residues. V gave up 1 base and J gave up 7 bases, with 10 bases separating them. Germline CDR1 DFQATT, CDR2 SNEGSKA (reference sequence).

This clonotype was counted a few times. J is TRBJ1-4 and V is TRBV20-1, with D possibly TRBD1 on 5 matching bases. The CDR3 length is 16 residues. From germline, CDR1 is DFQATT and CDR2 SNEGSKA (reference sequence). Deletions cut 0 bases from V and 0 bases from J, with 11 bases between. CDR3 sequence: CSAREPTGATNEKLFF. The CDR3 DNA follows: TGCAGTGCTAGAGAGCCCACAGGCGCAACTAATGAAAAACTGTTTTTT.

There are a few counts of this clonotype. V gene TRBV6-2 or TRBV6-3 combines with J gene TRBJ1-2; D is uncertain. V was pared by 2 bases and J by 5 bases, with 6 bases between. The germline CDR1 and CDR2 sequences are MNHEY and SVGEGT. The CDR3 has 12 residues. CDR3 loop: CASSYLPYGYTF. The CDR3 coding sequence is TGTGCCAGCAGTTACCTACCTTATGGCTACACCTTC.

This CDR3 is CASSQTSGRIHEQFF. In DNA, the CDR3 is TGTGCCAGCAGCCAAACTAGCGGGAGAATTCATGAGCAGTTCTTC. The rearrangement links TRBV11-3 to TRBJ2-1; 11 bases are a match to TRBD2. Trimming removed 5 bases from V and 8 bases from J; junction bases left unmatched: 8. Germline loops: CDR1 SGHNT, CDR2 YENEEA. There are 15 residues in the CDR3.

This sequence joins TRBV6-2 or TRBV6-3 and TRBJ2-1; D ambiguous. The DNA end favors TRBJ2-7, so the J call may be wrong. The CDR3 sequence is 15 residues long. The V gene's germline CDR1 is MNHEY and CDR2 SVGEGT. In DNA, the CDR3 is TGTGCCAGCAGTTACTCAGGGTCGTTCTCCTACGAGCAGTACTTC. It encodes CASSYSGSFSYEQYF.

The rearrangement joins TRBV11-2 to TRBJ2-7, with 14 bases identical to TRBD2. From germline, CDR1 is SGHAT and CDR2 FQNNGV. The CDR3 is 15 amino acids. Trimming cost V 4 bases and J 6 bases; bases outside gene matches: 5. CDR3 in amino acids: CASSSTSGRAAEQYF. The CDR3 DNA reads as TGTGCCAGCAGCTCGACTAGCGGGAGGGCCGCCGAGCAGTACTTC.